This entry features one TCR beta chain sequence. The V and J ends lost 5 bases and 7 bases, in that order; junction bases with no gene match: 13. The CDR3 runs to 14 residues. The V gene's germline CDR1 is DFQATT and CDR2 SNEGSKA (reference sequence). This specimen belongs to a study of identical twins. There were only healthy Caucasians among the donors. A single record per CDR3 protein comes from TCRdb applying MiXCR to the 5' RACE reads. The table records about 700,000 distinct CDR3 sequences, over 8.5% of them present only once. This sample was also put to use in a study of yellow fever vaccine responses in identical twins.

The gene calls are TRBV20-1 and TRBJ2-7, with TRBD1 identical over 8 bases. Sequenced material: PBMCs. The TCR originated in a woman younger than 35 in good health. DNA of the CDR3: TGCAGTGCTCGCCGGGACAGGAATGTTGGGGAGCAGTACTTC. Translating gives CSARRDRNVGEQYF.